These 12 T cell receptor beta chains originate from one sample sequenced in a study of monozygotic twins with inflammatory bowel disease. TCRdb reprocessed the 5' RACE reads and reports one entry per CDR3 protein, with no DNA. The repertoire table contains 200,000 to 250,000 distinct CDR3 sequences. Material: blood. The receptors shown here come from a human donor with ulcerative colitis or Crohn's disease, or a healthy co-twin of an affected twin (not recorded which).

V gene TRBV5-1 combines with J gene TRBJ1-1; TCRdb calls TRBD1, which cannot be checked without DNA. The CDR3 contains 15 residues. Looked up from germline, CDR1 is SGHRS and CDR2 is YFSETQ. The CDR3 loop reads CASSLTGTGTQEAFF.

The chain combines TRBV5-1 with TRBJ1-1; the TRBD1 assignment by TCRdb is unverifiable without DNA. This CDR3 spans 15 amino acids. The V gene's germline CDR1 is SGHRS and CDR2 YFSETQ. The CDR3 reads CASSLAWGVNTEAFF.

The chain is built from TRBV12-3 or TRBV12-4 and TRBJ2-3; there is no DNA to check the TCRdb D call of TRBD2. The CDR3 is 14 amino acids. CDR3: CASSRDSEPRSQYF.

The rearrangement joins TRBV11-2 to TRBJ1-2; TCRdb calls TRBD1, which cannot be checked without DNA. Germline CDR1 is SGHAT and CDR2 is FQNNGV. This CDR3 has 13 residues. The CDR3 is CASSPGQAYGYTF. Supplemented by reference TRBV11-2 and TRBJ1-2, the full variable domain reads EAGVAQSPRYKIIEKRQSVAFWCNPISGHATLYWYQQILGQGPKLLIQFQNNGVVDDSQLPKDRFSAERLKGVDSTLKIQPAKLEDSAVYLCASSPGQAYGYTFGSGTRLTVV.

This chain connects TRBV11-3 to TRBJ1-1. Germline CDR1 reads SGHNT; CDR2 reads YENEEA. This CDR3 contains 14 residues. The CDR3 loop is CASSFSGLNTEAFF.

The chain couples TRBV29-1 to TRBJ2-7; TCRdb indicates TRBD1, and absent DNA this call remains unverified. The CDR3 length is 12 residues. Germline V gene data show CDR1 as SQVTM and CDR2 as ANQGSEA. The CDR3: CSVETGGHEQYF.

The chain recombines TRBV12-3 or TRBV12-4 with TRBJ1-1. This CDR3 is built from 14 residues. The CDR3 region is CASSYTPGFTEAFF.

CDR3 sequence: CASSLGPIRRNEQFF. This chain connects TRBV7-8 to TRBJ2-1; the D gene TCRdb calls, TRBD2, cannot be checked with no DNA. Per germline, CDR1 SGHVS and CDR2 FQNEAQ. This CDR3 is 15 amino acids long. The whole variable domain, filled in from reference TRBV7-8 and TRBJ2-1, reads GAGVSQSPRYKVAKRGQDVALRCDPISGHVSLFWYQQALGQGPEFLTYFQNEAQLDKSGLPSDRFFAERPEGSVSTLKIQRTQQEDSAVYLCASSLGPIRRNEQFFGPGTRLTVL.

The chain combines TRBV18 with TRBJ1-1. Germline V gives CDR1 KGHSH, CDR2 LQKENI. There are 12 residues in the CDR3. CDR3: CASSSRESEAFF.

The J gene is TRBJ2-2, the V gene TRBV11-3. This CDR3 spans 16 amino acids. Per germline, CDR1 SGHNT and CDR2 YENEEA. The CDR3 sequence is CASRSLADRTTGELFF.

The CDR3 region is CASSLEAGGRSPLHF. This chain links TRBV5-1 with TRBJ1-6; TCRdb lists TRBD1, though no DNA is available to test this call. CDR1 is SGHRS and CDR2 is YFSETQ in the germline V gene. This CDR3 has 15 residues.

The chain is built from TRBV7-8 and TRBJ2-3; TCRdb's D call, TRBD1, is unchecked because there is no DNA. CDR3 size: 13 residues. Germline V lookup: CDR1 SGHVS, CDR2 FQNEAQ. The chain's CDR3 is CASGGTSTDTQYF. Combining the CDR3 with reference TRBV7-8 and TRBJ2-3 gives the whole variable domain GAGVSQSPRYKVAKRGQDVALRCDPISGHVSLFWYQQALGQGPEFLTYFQNEAQLDKSGLPSDRFFAERPEGSVSTLKIQRTQQEDSAVYLCASGGTSTDTQYFGPGTRLTVL.